This TCR beta chain was sequenced during a study of shared clonotypes between healthy human individuals (dated by TCRdb to the early 2020s). In terms of the full investigation: A few men and a couple of women, aged 18 to 49 years, made up the cohort. To increase sequencing depth and limit assay-specific biases, different laboratories used diverse techniques to prepare libraries and sequence TCR repertoires. Leukapheresis yielded between about 0.8 and 9.5 billion PBMCs per donor. The study deeply sequenced blood TCR repertoires of 5 or 6 healthy adults to estimate repertoire size and the extent of clonotype sharing between individuals. For each donor, CD4 naive and CD4 memory were each given three plates, CD8 naive was given two plates, and CD8 memory was given one plate.

Remarks on this clone: The antigen it binds to is not known. No clone much larger than this one lies a single base away; base qualities are absent.

General study outcomes and caveats: Clonotypes shared by all four sorted-subset donors showed higher generation probabilities than non-shared clonotypes. Larger estimated clonotype richness was generally found for naive subsets than for memory subsets. Sampling was restricted to blood, and TCR repertoires in tissue are likely to differ from TCR repertoires in blood. The genetic and exposure-history diversity represented was limited by the small number of donors. Based on pairwise subsampling, the degree of clonotype sharing among donors was expected to be affected by sequencing depth. Across a few donors, roughly 5% of naive CD4, approximately 3.6% of naive CD8, roughly 2.2% of memory CD4, and approximately 0.4% of memory CD8 clonotypes were shared. Rarefaction of sorted-subset datasets indicated incomplete sequencing despite the large sequencing depth.

TCR CDR3 regions were amplified from genomic DNA by multiplex PCR using the deep immunoSEQ assay. Extracted genomic DNA from each cell subset was distributed evenly across all wells of several immunoSEQ 96-well plates, and each plate was treated as a replicate. For sorted subsets, roughly 190 ng of genomic DNA, equivalent to around 31,000 T cell genomes, went into each replicate PCR. Purified libraries were measured with a Qubit 3.0 fluorometer, size-checked on a Bioanalyzer 2100, and measured again with the KAPA Library Quantification kit. Every immunoSEQ 96-well plate was sequenced on a separate single-read 150-cycle Illumina NextSeq 550 flow cell. Per the authors' processing: The immunoSEQ output contained only junctional sequences without quality scores, so filtering could not match that applied to full-length reads. To assign V/J genes and CDR3, sequences were annotated using PyIR, a Python wrapper for IgBLAST v1.9, with IMGT germline references. Reads were filtered out if the reads had weak V/J assignments (E-value above 1e-6), no CDR3, stop codons, out-of-frame junctions, or ambiguous translated residues. V3J clonotypes were defined as sequences sharing the same inferred V gene, J gene, and CDR3 amino acid sequence. Percentage overlap between repertoires was calculated by dividing the number of shared unique clonotypes by the size of the smaller repertoire. Repertoire richness was assessed with RTK rarefaction, the Chao1 estimator, and Recon v2.1 estimates of unobserved clonotypes. Generation probabilities were computed with OLGA for all TCRbeta clonotypes obtained by the gDNA method from four donors. Not all clones reach the TCRdb copy of this immuneACCESS table, which keeps in-frame sequences only. Checked studies attribute under half of the gap to unresolved V genes and leave the rest unexplained. V and J calls and clone size are given by that table; D and trimming were obtained from the DNA. The sample table lists more than 2 million clones, approximately 92% of them with a count of one. The ten largest clones add up to 1.5% to 2% of the sample.

Spanning cysteine to phenylalanine, the CDR3 consists of 14 amino acids. The entry retains the CDR3 DNA only, 42 bases that are in frame from base 1. V and J lose 1 base and 5 bases, and a span of 10 bases separates them. Looking up the germline V gene yields CDR1 SGHRS and CDR2 YFSETQ. CD8 naive samples were CD45RO-negative cells positively selected for CCR7, giving a CD45RA+CCR7+ population that excluded TemRA cells. The donors were healthy, HIV-negative adults who had no recently reported acute infections or vaccinations. Only Caucasian adults living in Nashville, Tennessee, USA were represented among the donors. Blood was obtained by leukapheresis, after which PBMCs were separated by Ficoll-Histopaque density gradient centrifugation and cryopreserved in liquid nitrogen vapor phase. Analytical flow cytometry was used to check the purity and quantity of each magnetically sorted T cell population. Each sorted fraction had its genomic DNA isolated and then quantified by UV absorbance on a Nanodrop 2000c.

This chain is built from TRBV5-1 and TRBJ2-1; the D segment might be TRBD1 or TRBD2, since each matches 5 bases. Sequencing used naive CD8+ T cells from PBMCs. This sample's cell subset or site label indicates: CD45RA+CCR7+. This receptor was taken from a man aged 18 to 30 in good health. Some clones in this sample may be carry-over from other donors' samples. Here is the DNA: TGCGCCAGCAGCTTGCCGTGGGACCACAATGAGCAGTTCTTC. It translates to CASSLPWDHNEQFF.